This TCR beta chain was profiled in a study of T cells in tuberculosis. Cells were sorted from thawed PBMC rested overnight and stained with GMM-loaded CD1B tetramer, viability dye and anti-CD3. C32 glucose monomycolate from Rhodococcus equi was loaded onto the CD1B tetramers. V was cut by 4 bases and J by 10 bases, with 10 bases left in between. The length of the CDR3 is 11 residues. Germline V gives CDR1 MNHEY, CDR2 SVGAGI. Measured with immunoSEQ multiplex PCR; TCRdb has only the in-frame clones, and not every one. The sample has about 59,000 clones, around 86% seen once; the top ten hold around 13%. This clone appeared once. This same CDR3 is encoded by further DNA sequences in the sample.

This rearrangement joins TRBV6-5 to TRBJ1-1; perhaps TRBD1 as D (6 bases). Sequencing was performed on CD1b-GMM tetramer-negative cells sorted from PBMCs. The clonotype was recovered from an adult woman with latent tuberculosis. Here the CDR3 reads CASSSGGRAFF. The CDR3 bases are TGTGCCAGCAGTTCGGGGGGCAGAGCTTTCTTT.